This TCR beta chain was documented in a study of T cell clonality in common variable immunodeficiency. Study-wide points: In common variable immunodeficiency, TCR beta chains reportedly carried fewer deletions and N-nucleotide insertions.

Germline V CDR1 and CDR2: LNHDA, SQIVND (reference sequence). CDR3 length equals 14 residues. Trimming shortened V by 6 bases and J by 2 bases, and 14 bases separated the two germline ends. The protocol was immunoSEQ multiplex PCR, while the TCRdb copy is restricted to in-frame clones and leaves out a portion. The table lists roughly 9,900 clones, with no singletons. About this clone itself: Its target is not known. The read finishes 3 residues shy of the CDR3 end, and the germline J gene is used to complete it.

Aged about 8 to 64 years, CVID subjects averaged roughly 43 years old. The receptor was isolated from a human donor with common variable immunodeficiency. Material for sequencing was peripheral blood mononuclear cells. V and J are TRBV19 and TRBJ2-7; the D gene is possibly TRBD1 (6 bases). The CDR3 region is CASSGTYRPYEQYF. The sequenced part of the CDR3 DNA is TGTGCCAGTAGCGGGACATATAGGCCCTACGAG.